These T cell receptor beta chains were read from a single sample in a study of lymphopenia after photon versus proton radiotherapy. This table comes from immunoSEQ multiplex PCR, and its TCRdb copy is limited to in-frame clones, with some not included. The sample lists approximately 160,000 clones, 88% occurring once. Material: peripheral blood, obtained from a patient treated with photon-based radiotherapy. The origin of the receptors is a man aged 45-65 years with gastric cancer. CDR3s include the opening cysteine and the closing phenylalanine or tryptophan. Fields, in order: V gene, D gene, clone size, J gene, CDR3 protein, CDR3 DNA. A D gene is named only where the DNA matches it firmly. Some rows mark clone size as missing; the rest say once, few, many or name a class of expanded clone.

TRBV7-9	NA	NA	TRBJ2-1	CASSLGGYRAGRSYNEQFF	TGTGCCAGCAGCTTAGGCGGATATAGGGCGGGTCGCTCCTACAATGAGCAGTTCTTC
TRBV7-9	TRBD2	NA	TRBJ2-3	CASSLLAGGTDTQYF	TGTGCCAGCAGCTTACTAGCGGGGGGCACAGATACGCAGTATTTT
TRBV30	NA	NA	TRBJ2-6	CALAAGQFSGANVLTF	TGTGCCCTCGCGGCAGGACAGTTTTCTGGGGCCAACGTCCTGACTTTC
TRBV9	NA	few	TRBJ2-7	CASSVGILDYEQYF	TGTGCCAGCAGCGTAGGAATCTTGGACTACGAGCAGTACTTC
TRBV5-6	TRBD1	once	TRBJ1-2	CASSRGQGTDGYTF	TGTGCCAGCAGCAGGGGACAGGGTACGGATGGCTACACCTTC
TRBV18	NA	NA	TRBJ2-3	CASSSSQADTQYF	TGTGCCAGCTCATCTTCGCAGGCAGATACGCAGTATTTT
TRBV18	NA	few	TRBJ2-5	CASSPQGGETQYF	TGTGCCAGCTCACCACAGGGCGGAGAGACCCAGTACTTC
TRBV7-2	NA	few	TRBJ1-5	CASSLVGGRNNQPQHF	TGTGCCAGCAGCTTAGTGGGAGGGAGGAACAATCAGCCCCAGCATTTT
TRBV5-4	NA	NA	TRBJ1-2	CASSPQGRYGYTF	TGTGCCAGCAGCCCGCAGGGCAGGTATGGCTACACCTTC
TRBV7-2	NA	NA	TRBJ1-5	CASSLDGQTSNQPQHF	TGTGCCAGCAGCCTCGACGGACAGACAAGCAATCAGCCCCAGCATTTT
TRBV4-3	TRBD2	NA	TRBJ2-3	CASSPDGSGSDTQYF	TGCGCCAGCAGCCCCGACGGTAGCGGGAGTGATACGCAGTATTTT
TRBV19	NA	NA	TRBJ2-1	CASSILFGSYNEQFF	TGTGCCAGTAGTATATTATTTGGCTCCTACAATGAGCAGTTCTTC
TRBV19	TRBD1	NA	TRBJ2-5	CASSIPGQGRKETQYF	TGTGCCAGTAGTATTCCGGGACAGGGGAGGAAAGAGACCCAGTACTTC
TRBV11-2	NA	once	TRBJ2-1	CASSFQRDRVVNEQFF	TGTGCCAGCAGCTTTCAGAGGGACCGGGTGGTCAATGAGCAGTTCTTC
TRBV2	NA	NA	TRBJ1-5	CASSQDSNQPQHF	TGTGCCAGCAGTCAGGACAGCAATCAGCCCCAGCATTTT
TRBV19	TRBD1	once	TRBJ1-5	CASSQGARPQHF	TGTGCCAGTAGTCAGGGGGCACGGCCCCAGCATTTT
TRBV5-4	TRBD1	NA	TRBJ2-7	CASSPAGGTIYEQYF	TGTGCCAGCAGCCCTGCAGGGGGTACCATCTACGAGCAGTACTTC
TRBV2	NA	NA	TRBJ2-6	CASGASGANVLTF	TGTGCCAGTGGGGCTTCTGGGGCCAACGTCCTGACTTTC
TRBV7-9	TRBD2	NA	TRBJ2-3	CASSLILAGADTQYF	TGTGCCAGCAGCTTGATACTAGCGGGAGCAGATACGCAGTATTTT
TRBV9	TRBD2	NA	TRBJ2-1	CASSVGRGDYNEQFF	TGTGCCAGCAGCGTAGGCCGGGGGGACTACAATGAGCAGTTCTTC
TRBV15	NA	NA	TRBJ1-2	CATSRGGDIFEPPHGYTF	TGTGCCACCAGCAGAGGTGGGGACATTTTCGAGCCCCCCCATGGCTACACCTTC
TRBV9	NA	NA	TRBJ2-2	CASSVVAANTGELFF	TGTGCCAGCAGCGTAGTAGCGGCGAACACCGGGGAGCTGTTTTTT
TRBV29-1	NA	NA	TRBJ1-2	CSVVRVSGTVNYGYTF	TGCAGCGTTGTTCGGGTCTCCGGGACTGTTAACTATGGCTACACCTTC
TRBV7-2	NA	NA	TRBJ1-3	CASSFGGSSGNTIYF	TGTGCCAGCAGCTTTGGGGGGAGCTCTGGAAACACCATATATTTT
TRBV9	TRBD1	NA	TRBJ1-4	CASSAPRGGTDNEKLFF	TGTGCCAGCAGCGCCCCCAGGGGGGGGACAGATAATGAAAAACTGTTTTTT
TRBV7-2	TRBD1	NA	TRBJ2-7	CASSQVTGYEQYF	TGTGCCAGCAGCCAAGTGACAGGGTACGAGCAGTACTTC
TRBV7-2	TRBD1	once	TRBJ1-2	CASSRGGTDNYGYTF	TGTGCCAGCAGCAGAGGGGGGACAGATAACTATGGCTACACCTTC
TRBV5-6	TRBD2	once	TRBJ2-7	CASSLLAGSSYEQYF	TGTGCCAGCAGCTTACTAGCGGGAAGCTCCTACGAGCAGTACTTC
TRBV5-1	NA	NA	TRBJ2-5	CASSRTVRKETQYF	TGCGCCAGCAGCAGGACAGTCCGAAAAGAGACCCAGTACTTC
TRBV14	NA	NA	TRBJ2-7	CASSQDSSLISSYEQYF	TGTGCCAGCAGCCAAGATTCCAGCCTGATTAGCTCCTACGAGCAGTACTTC
TRBV28	NA	NA	TRBJ1-4	CASRAGTEKLFF	TGTGCCAGCAGAGCCGGGACAGAAAAACTGTTTTTT
TRBV6-5	NA	NA	TRBJ1-2	CASSYSRQGGSGYTF	TGTGCCAGCAGTTACTCGAGGCAGGGTGGAAGTGGCTACACCTTC
TRBV28	NA	NA	TRBJ1-1	CASRETTMNTEAFF	TGTGCCAGCAGAGAGACCACGATGAACACTGAAGCTTTCTTT
TRBV6-5	NA	NA	TRBJ2-2	CASSYSGVGGELFF	TGTGCCAGCAGTTACTCGGGAGTTGGCGGGGAGCTGTTTTTT